This T cell receptor (beta chain) was documented in a study of T cells in localized non-small cell lung cancer. Findings of the study overall: Adjacent uninvolved lung tissue had the highest T cell clonality, exceeding tumor. Patients showing higher blood T cell density tended to see longer overall survival. Among the top 100 tumor clones, a median 57 appeared in adjacent lung.

TCRdb's copy holds only in-frame clones and misses some; the assay was immunoSEQ multiplex PCR. This sample has approximately 67,000 clones; just under 85% occur once, and the top ten carry roughly 12%. In this sample, this clone turned up once. What it binds is not known. Here the sequenced sample was peripheral blood, taken before any cancer treatment. This clonotype was sampled from a female donor of 60 years or more with stage I lung adenocarcinoma.

As DNA, the CDR3 is TGTGCCAGCAGTAATTGGCTAGCGGGAAGTGAGCAGTTCTTC. It yields the protein CASSNWLAGSEQFF. The V gene is TRBV2, the J gene TRBJ2-1, with TRBD2 identical over 9 bases. Germline loops: CDR1 SNHLY, CDR2 FYNNEI. There are 14 residues in the CDR3. V dropped 5 bases and J dropped 9; count of bases not matched to a gene: 8.